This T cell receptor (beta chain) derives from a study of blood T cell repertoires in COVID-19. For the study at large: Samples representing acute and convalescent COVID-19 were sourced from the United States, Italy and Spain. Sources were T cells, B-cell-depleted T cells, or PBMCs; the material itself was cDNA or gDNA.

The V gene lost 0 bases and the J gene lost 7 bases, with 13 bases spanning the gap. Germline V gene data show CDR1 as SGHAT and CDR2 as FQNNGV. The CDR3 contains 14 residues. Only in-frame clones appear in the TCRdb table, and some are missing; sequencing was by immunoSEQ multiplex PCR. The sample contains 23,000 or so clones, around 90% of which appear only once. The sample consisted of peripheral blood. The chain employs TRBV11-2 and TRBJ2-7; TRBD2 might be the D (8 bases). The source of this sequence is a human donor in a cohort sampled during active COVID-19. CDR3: CASSLEAGGQEQYF. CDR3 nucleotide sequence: TGTGCCAGCAGCTTAGAGGCGGGGGGACAGGAGCAGTACTTC.